This T cell receptor beta chain stems from a study of human T cells and chemical hapten exposure. Across the study: For sensitization, 2% DPC was applied to a 2 cm by 2 cm patch of upper inner arm skin. Patients' scalps got diphenylcyclopropenone weekly throughout the approximately 25-week study.

V gave up 6 bases and J gave up 1 base, with 16 bases separating them. Germline CDR1 SQVTM, CDR2 ANQGSEA. The CDR3 extends over 15 amino acids. MiXCR was run by TCRdb on the RACE reads, yielding one entry per CDR3 protein. The data contain under 200,000 distinct CDR3 sequences, 28% of them singletons. With respect to this clonotype: The antigen remains undetermined.

Stated time point: patch test 3, about 24 weeks after DPC sensitization. The treatment denotes: therapeutic diphenylcyclopropenone sensitization with weekly scalp DPC. Study outcomes and limitations: There was alopecia in the donors, so their immune response may differ from that of healthy people.

The sequence came from a young woman with alopecia areata. Some clones in this sample may be carry-over from other donors' samples. This sample comprised whole blood, obtained in connection with sensitization to the hapten diphenylcyclopropenone (DPC). The genes are TRBV29-1 and TRBJ2-4, with a tentative D call TRBD1 (8 bases). The CDR3 protein is CSVTGGAFAKNIQYF. CDR3 sequence (DNA): TGCAGCGTAACAGGGGGGGCCTTTGCCAAAAACATTCAGTACTTC. Filled out from reference TRBV29-1 and TRBJ2-4, the complete variable domain reads SAVISQKPSRDICQRGTSLTIQCQVDSQVTMMFWYRQQPGQSLTLIATANQGSEATYESGFVIDKFPISRPNLTFSTLTVSNMSPEDSSIYLCSVTGGAFAKNIQYFGAGTRLSVL.